One and the same sample provided the 21 T cell receptor beta chains below, sequenced in a study of shared clonotypes between healthy human individuals. The table came from immunoSEQ multiplex PCR; TCRdb's copy has only in-frame clones and leaves some out. This table has roughly 1 million clones, approximately 80% appearing once. The sample was memory CD4+ T cells from PBMCs. Sample subset: CD45RA-negative fraction. The receptors here all came from a man between 18 and 35 years old in good health. Some clones in this sample may be carry-over from other donors' samples.

The table lists this clone with a few counts. Given a far larger clone just one base away, this is likely a sequencing read error. Other DNA sequences in this sample translate to the same CDR3. J is TRBJ2-3 and V is TRBV29-1; 8 nucleotides agree with TRBD1. J lost 4 bases, V lost 4 bases, and 4 bases had no gene match. This CDR3 comprises 13 residues. Germline V gene lookup returns CDR1 SQVTM and CDR2 ANQGSEA. CDR3 DNA sequence: TGCAGCGTTGGCCCACAGGGGGCAGATACGCAGTATTTT. It yields the protein CSVGPQGADTQYF.

The V gene is TRBV18, the J gene TRBJ1-1; the match to TRBD1 covers 7 bases. Germline CDR1 is KGHSH and CDR2 is LQKENI. The CDR3 consists of 17 residues. V lost 4 bases and J lost 2; bases outside the gene matches: 13. CDR3 sequence (DNA): TGTGCCAGCTCACTATCCACCGGGACAGCCCTAAACACTGAAGCTTTCTTT. Protein: CASSLSTGTALNTEAFF.

This chain uses TRBV5-8 with TRBJ1-3; D not resolved. V lost 0 bases to trimming and J lost 3 bases, with 7 bases between them. Germline values: CDR1 SGHTS, CDR2 YDEGEE. The CDR3 covers 14 residues. CDR3 region: CASSLGAGGNTIYF. DNA of the CDR3: TGTGCCAGCAGCTTGGGCGCAGGTGGAAACACCATATATTTT.

The J gene is TRBJ2-7, the V gene TRBV28; TRBD1 aligns across 11 bases. The V segment lost 4 bases and the J segment 4 bases; nucleotides outside the gene matches: 9. Germline CDR1 is MDHEN and CDR2 is SYDVKM. The CDR3 has 16 residues. Here the CDR3 reads CASSSPGQGATYEQYF. DNA of the CDR3: TGTGCCAGCAGTTCTCCTGGACAGGGGGCAACTTACGAGCAGTACTTC. Drawing the rest from reference TRBV28 and TRBJ2-7, the complete variable domain is DVKVTQSSRYLVKRTGEKVFLECVQDMDHENMFWYRQDPGLGLRLIYFSYDVKMKEKGDIPEGYSVSREKKERFSLILESASTNQTSMYLCASSSPGQGATYEQYFGPGTRLTVT.

The chain links TRBV14 to TRBJ1-2; the D gene is possibly TRBD1 (6 bases). CDR1 is SGHDN, CDR2 FVKESK, per germline. The CDR3 extends over 15 amino acids. Trimming cost V 1 base and J 6 bases, with 15 bases left between them. DNA for the CDR3: TGTGCCAGCAGCCAAGCCACCCTTGGGGGGCATGGCTACACCTTC. It encodes CASSQATLGGHGYTF. The variable domain in full, completed from reference TRBV14 and TRBJ1-2, reads EAGVTQFPSHSVIEKGQTVTLRCDPISGHDNLYWYRRVMGKEIKFLLHFVKESKQDESGMPNNRFLAERTGGTYSTLKVQPAELEDSGVYFCASSQATLGGHGYTFGSGTRLTVV.

Comment on this clone: This sample also contains other DNA sequences that code for the same CDR3. The gene calls are TRBV20-1 and TRBJ2-7; D unresolved. CDR3 length: 11 amino acids. CDR1 and CDR2 from the germline V gene are DFQATT and SNEGSKA (reference sequence). Trimming stripped 4 bases from V and 1 base from J, with 5 bases between. CDR3 region: CSATSSYEQYF. The CDR3 bases are TGCAGTGCTACTAGTTCCTACGAGCAGTACTTC.

The rearrangement uses TRBV6-5 and TRBJ2-7; a possible D gene is TRBD1 (5 bases). Germline V CDR1 and CDR2: MNHEY, SVGAGI. V was pared by 7 bases and J by 5 bases, with 18 bases between. The CDR3 is made up of 14 amino acids. CDR3 nucleotides: TGTGCCAGCAAGAGAAATCCGGCAGGGAACGAGCAGTACTTC. This translates into CASKRNPAGNEQYF.

The chain is built from TRBV19 and TRBJ1-5; 8 nucleotides line up with TRBD1. Losses at the gene ends were 8 bases for V and 4 bases for J; bases not matched to a gene: 10. CDR1 and CDR2 from the germline V gene are LNHDA and SQIVND (reference sequence). This CDR3 is 15 amino acids long. The CDR3 sequence: CASGQGQVLNQPQHF. The CDR3 coding sequence is TGTGCCAGTGGCCAGGGACAGGTACTAAATCAGCCCCAGCATTTT.

J is TRBJ1-1 and V is TRBV5-1, with D unclear. Germline V gives CDR1 SGHRS, CDR2 YFSETQ. This CDR3 is built from 15 residues. Trimming stripped 0 bases from V and 1 base from J, with 10 bases between. The CDR3 nucleotides are TGCGCCAGCAGCTTGGGGCCGACTAAGAACACTGAAGCTTTCTTT. Residues: CASSLGPTKNTEAFF.

The chain uses TRBV10-3 and TRBJ1-6; D might be TRBD1 (6 bases). Germline V gene data show CDR1 as ENHRY and CDR2 as SYGVKD. The CDR3 contains 14 residues. The germline V and J ends were trimmed by 4 bases and 7 bases, with 11 bases remaining between them. In nucleotides, the CDR3 is TGTGCCATCAGTGCGCAGGGGTCCAATTCACCCCTCCACTTT. Translation gives CAISAQGSNSPLHF.

The J gene is TRBJ2-7, the V gene TRBV6-6; D is undetermined. Trimming left V 6 bases short and J 0 bases short, with 6 bases between. The CDR3 consists of 12 residues. Germline-derived CDR1 and CDR2 are MNHNY and SVGAGI (reference sequence). The CDR3 region has the DNA TGTGCCAGCAGCGTAGGCTCCTACGAGCAGTACTTC. Encoded protein: CASSVGSYEQYF.

The CDR3 region is CASREPGLYGYTF. The DNA for the CDR3 is TGTGCCAGCAGGGAACCGGGCCTCTATGGCTACACCTTC. The chain combines TRBV27 with TRBJ1-2, with D unclear. There are 13 residues in the CDR3. CDR1 and CDR2 from the germline V gene are MNHEY and SMNVEV (reference sequence). Trimming took off 6 bases at V and 4 bases at J, with 12 bases between the two ends.

The gene calls are TRBV5-4 and TRBJ2-7; 7 positions agree with TRBD2. After removal of 4 bases from V and 3 bases from J, the junction contained 16 bases not matched to a gene. The CDR3 has 17 amino acids. Looked up from germline, CDR1 is SGHNT and CDR2 is YYREEE (reference sequence). The CDR3: CASSPSGSGLGGYEQYF. In DNA form, the CDR3 reads TGTGCCAGCAGCCCCAGCGGTAGCGGGTTGGGGGGCTACGAGCAGTACTTC.

This rearrangement joins TRBV12-5 to TRBJ2-7, with 10 bases matching TRBD2. This CDR3 is 19 amino acids long. Looked up from germline, CDR1 is LGHNT and CDR2 is FRNRAP. The junction had 16 bases not matched to a gene; V was cut back by 3 bases and J by 2 bases. The CDR3 region is CASGFFPGLATRGAYEQYF. The DNA of the CDR3 is TGTGCTAGTGGTTTCTTTCCGGGACTAGCGACACGGGGGGCCTACGAGCAGTACTTC.

This clone showed up just once. The chain has TRBV14 and TRBJ2-6, with D perhaps matching TRBD1 (5 bases). Germline lookup yields CDR1 SGHDN and CDR2 FVKESK. The CDR3 consists of 15 residues. Trimming cost V 5 bases and J 4 bases, with 12 bases left between them. Written as DNA, the CDR3 is TGTGCCAGCAGCTTTACAGGAACAGGGGCCAACGTCCTGACTTTC. Translated: CASSFTGTGANVLTF.

The gene calls are TRBV28 and TRBJ2-3; D remains ambiguous. This CDR3 contains 13 residues. The V end was cut by 6 bases, the J end by 3 bases, with 10 bases between. CDR1 is MDHEN, CDR2 SYDVKM, per germline. CDR3: CASRKPQTDTQYF. As DNA, the CDR3 is TGTGCCAGCAGGAAGCCTCAGACAGATACGCAGTATTTT.

V usage is TRBV6-1 and J usage is TRBJ2-7; 11 positions agree with TRBD2. The CDR3 consists of 16 residues. With V trimmed by 2 bases and J by 3 bases, 6 bases remained unmatched. Germline CDR1 MNHNS, CDR2 SASEGT. CDR3 residues: CASSEREGTSGYEQYF. The DNA of the CDR3 is TGTGCCAGCAGTGAAAGGGAGGGGACTAGCGGCTACGAGCAGTACTTC.

V gene TRBV2 combines with J gene TRBJ2-7, with D possibly being TRBD1 (5 bases). This CDR3 is 15 amino acids long. With 2 bases removed from V and 3 bases from J, the gap between germline ends came to 14 bases. The germline V gene encodes CDR1 SNHLY and CDR2 FYNNEI. This CDR3 is CASSEYWGRHYEQYF. In DNA, the CDR3 is TGTGCCAGCAGTGAATACTGGGGCAGGCACTACGAGCAGTACTTC.

The rearrangement links TRBV4-2 to TRBJ2-7; the match to TRBD1 covers 7 bases. V gave up 3 bases and J gave up 1 base; unmatched junction bases: 3. CDR3 size: 14 residues. Germline lookup yields CDR1 LGHNA and CDR2 YNFKEQ. The CDR3 DNA follows: TGTGCCAGCAGCCAGATGGGACAGTCCTACGAGCAGTACTTC. This gives the protein CASSQMGQSYEQYF.

Only one count was recorded for this clone. The genes are TRBV7-2 and TRBJ1-2; 8 bases are shared with TRBD1. V was clipped by 5 bases and J by 4 bases; unmatched bases: 9. Looked up from germline, CDR1 is SGHTA and CDR2 is FQGNSA. There are 15 residues in the CDR3. CDR3 in amino acids: CASSRVAGGLYGYTF. As DNA, the CDR3 is TGTGCCAGCAGCCGCGTGGCAGGGGGCCTCTATGGCTACACCTTC.

The chain combines TRBV9 with TRBJ2-1, with 14 bases identical to TRBD2. The germline V gene has CDR1 SGDLS and CDR2 YYNGEE. Losses at the gene ends were 4 bases for V and 10 bases for J; bases not matched to a gene: 10. This CDR3 has 16 amino acids. The CDR3: CASSQRGLAGGPEQFF. The CDR3 region has the DNA TGTGCCAGCAGCCAAAGAGGACTAGCGGGAGGTCCGGAGCAGTTCTTC.